The present TCR beta chain was sequenced within a study of blood T cell repertoires in COVID-19. Germline V CDR1 and CDR2: SGHRS, YFSETQ. Trimming pared 0 bases from V and 8 bases from J, leaving 8 bases between. The CDR3 runs to 12 residues. This clone has a single count. Profiling relied on immunoSEQ multiplex PCR, and the TCRdb table lists in-frame clones only, not all of them. The sample has tens of thousands of clones, roughly nine tenths seen once. This TCR derives from a man aged 45 to 65 in a cohort sampled during active COVID-19. Material for sequencing was peripheral blood. The chain recombines TRBV5-1 with TRBJ1-2; D uncertain. The CDR3 region has the DNA TGCGCCAGCAGCTTGGGAGGTCGCGGCTACACCTTC. This codes for CASSLGGRGYTF.